This record covers a single TCR beta chain. Its cognate antigen has yet to be identified. Per-base quality was not reported, and no clone a single base away is much larger than it. Trimming accounts for 0 bases at V and 2 bases at J, while the number of junction bases matched to no gene is 10. CDR1 and CDR2, per the germline V gene, are MGHRA and YSYEKL. Its CDR3 holds 18 amino acids, cysteine through phenylalanine. Left in the record is the CDR3 DNA by itself, 54 bases read in frame from the first base. Every donor was a healthy Caucasian. Three pairs of female monozygotic twins, all aged 18 to 29 years, were included in the twin cohort. Peripheral blood mononuclear cells were used as the source from which RNA for TCR libraries was isolated. This sample was included in a study of identical twins listed by TCRdb under 2016. About the full investigation: To test whether fetal clonotypes persist, the study used deep sequencing on TCR alpha and beta repertoires from monozygotic twins, unrelated adults of various ages, and cord blood. To rule out contamination, replicate twin experiments were performed at different times with different library preparation protocols.

General conclusions and limits of the study: Out-of-frame TCR alpha sharing in monozygotic twins was systematically underestimated by recombination models, whereas sharing between unrelated individuals was in agreement with the recombination models. The excess sharing between twins in beta out-of-frame sequences was weaker because fewer shared sequences reduced the signal-to-noise ratio. Out-of-frame TCR alpha sequences shared between twins showed an excess of low generation-probability sequences compared with coincidental sharing between unrelated individuals. Abundant cord blood beta clonotypes carried fewer insertions; young adult naive repertoires showed a weaker similar trend, while memory repertoires showed none. Zero-insertion analyses could be partly confounded by invariant T cells such as MAIT and iNKT, although diverse VJ usage argued against such confounding for most clonotypes. Because the same donors could not be followed over many years, conclusions were based on cross-sectional statistical analysis.

Library preparation was by 5' RACE. The instrument given in TCRdb is Illumina HiSeq 2000. Template switching introduced a universal primer binding site; the final cDNA contained a unique molecular identifier, enabling accurate counting of TCR cDNA molecules. Specific primers in the conserved constant-segment region were used to synthesize first-strand cDNA for TCR alpha and beta chains. To control for contamination, every cDNA library carried two barcodes: a SMART-Mk sample barcode plus Illumina barcodes. Two successive PCR steps introduced TruSeq adapter sequences along with Illumina sample barcodes. The Illumina HiSeq platform was used with custom primers to sequence TCR alpha and beta cDNA libraries. On the study's bioinformatics: MiGEC processed the raw reads to extract unique molecular identifiers, while MiXCR was used to determine the CDR3 positions. For each individual, recombination models were inferred using an EM algorithm with the repgenHMM and IGoR tools. Shared clonotype analysis was performed with the tcR package in R, normalizing sharing by the product of cloneset sizes. Out-of-frame nonproductive sequences were analyzed to study raw recombination free of thymic and clonal selection effects. TCRdb reprocessed the public reads (quality trimming at Q25 with fastp, clone calling with MiXCR) and kept in-frame beta chains. One record per CDR3 amino acid sequence lists the most common genes and DNA. The V and J calls and clone size come from TCRdb's table, not from the authors' own analysis. In all, the sample holds 550,000 to 800,000 distinct CDR3 sequences, and under 8.5% of those were seen once. The ten largest account for around 1.6% of the sample.

The sample also formed part of further work on yellow fever vaccine responses in identical twins. From the second report: According to the authors, the vaccine-induced T cell response in identical twins seemed to be partly convergent and partly specific to each individual. In the study, vaccine-responding T cell clones were precisely tracked in identical twins.

This clonotype originated in a young woman in good health. The chain employs TRBV4-1 and TRBJ2-1, with TRBD1 matching 7 junction bases. Sequencing was performed on PBMCs. The CDR3 region reads CASSQEAGTAKPYNEQFF. The DNA reads TGCGCCAGCAGCCAAGAAGCAGGGACAGCCAAACCCTACAATGAGCAGTTCTTC.